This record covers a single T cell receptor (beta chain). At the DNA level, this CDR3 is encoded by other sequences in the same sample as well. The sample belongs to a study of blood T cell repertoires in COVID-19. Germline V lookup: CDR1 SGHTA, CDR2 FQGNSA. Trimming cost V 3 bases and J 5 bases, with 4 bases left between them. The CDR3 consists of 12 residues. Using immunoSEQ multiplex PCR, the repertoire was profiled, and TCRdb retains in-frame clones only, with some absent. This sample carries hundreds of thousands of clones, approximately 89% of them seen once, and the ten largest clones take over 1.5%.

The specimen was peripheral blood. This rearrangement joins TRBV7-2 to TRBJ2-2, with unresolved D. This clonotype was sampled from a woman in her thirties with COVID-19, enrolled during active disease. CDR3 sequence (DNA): TGTGCCAGCAGCTTCTATACCGGGGAGCTGTTTTTT. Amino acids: CASSFYTGELFF.